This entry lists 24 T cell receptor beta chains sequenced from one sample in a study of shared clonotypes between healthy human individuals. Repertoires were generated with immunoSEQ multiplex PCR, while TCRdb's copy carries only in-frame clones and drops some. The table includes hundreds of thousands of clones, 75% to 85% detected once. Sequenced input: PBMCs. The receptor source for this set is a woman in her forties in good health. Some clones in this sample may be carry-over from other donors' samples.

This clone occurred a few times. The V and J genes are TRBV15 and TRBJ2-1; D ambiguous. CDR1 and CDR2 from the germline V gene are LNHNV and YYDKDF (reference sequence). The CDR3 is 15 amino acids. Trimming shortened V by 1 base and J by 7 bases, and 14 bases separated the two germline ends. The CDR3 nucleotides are TGTGCCACCAGCAGAGGGGCATCCAGGTTAAATGAGCAGTTCTTC. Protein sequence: CATSRGASRLNEQFF.

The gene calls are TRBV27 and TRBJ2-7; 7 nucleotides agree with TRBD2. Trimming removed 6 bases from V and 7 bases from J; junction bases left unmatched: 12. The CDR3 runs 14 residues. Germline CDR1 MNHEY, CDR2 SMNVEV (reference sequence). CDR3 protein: CASRKREGGREQYF. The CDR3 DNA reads TGTGCCAGCAGAAAGAGGGAGGGAGGTCGAGAGCAGTACTTC.

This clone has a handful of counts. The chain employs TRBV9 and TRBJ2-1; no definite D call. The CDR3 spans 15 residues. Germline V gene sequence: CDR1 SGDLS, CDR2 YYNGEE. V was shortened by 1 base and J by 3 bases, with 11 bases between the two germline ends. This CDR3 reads CASSVSPSDYNEQFF. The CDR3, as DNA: TGTGCCAGCAGCGTATCCCCTTCCGACTACAATGAGCAGTTCTTC.

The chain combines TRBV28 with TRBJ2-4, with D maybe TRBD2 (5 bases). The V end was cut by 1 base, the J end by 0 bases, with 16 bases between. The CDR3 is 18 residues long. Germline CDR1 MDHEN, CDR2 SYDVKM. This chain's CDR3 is CASSLSFLFGGAKNIQYF. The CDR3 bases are TGTGCCAGCAGTTTATCGTTTTTATTTGGAGGAGCCAAAAACATTCAGTACTTC.

The CDR3 region has the DNA TGTGCCAGCAGCCCCATTAGGCCGGGGAACACTGAAGCTTTCTTT. Amino acids: CASSPIRPGNTEAFF. The chain employs TRBV5-5 and TRBJ1-1; D not resolved. This CDR3 has 15 amino acids. V dropped 4 bases and J dropped 1 base, with 14 bases sitting between them. Germline lookup yields CDR1 SGHKS and CDR2 YYEKEE (reference sequence).

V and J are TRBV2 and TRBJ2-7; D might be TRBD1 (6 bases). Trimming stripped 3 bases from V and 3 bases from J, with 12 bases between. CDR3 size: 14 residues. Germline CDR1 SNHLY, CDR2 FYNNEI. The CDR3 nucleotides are TGTGCCAGCAGTGACTACCAGGGGAGCTACGAGCAGTACTTC. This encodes CASSDYQGSYEQYF.

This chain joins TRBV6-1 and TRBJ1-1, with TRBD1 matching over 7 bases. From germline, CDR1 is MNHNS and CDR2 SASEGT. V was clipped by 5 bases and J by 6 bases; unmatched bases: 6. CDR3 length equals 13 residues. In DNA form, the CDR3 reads TGTGCCAGCAGTCAGACAGGGCATCCTGAAGCTTTCTTT. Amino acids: CASSQTGHPEAFF.

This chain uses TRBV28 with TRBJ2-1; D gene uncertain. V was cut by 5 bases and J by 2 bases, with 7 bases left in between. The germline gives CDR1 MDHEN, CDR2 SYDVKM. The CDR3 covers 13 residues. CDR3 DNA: TGTGCCAGCAGTCGGGCACCCTACAATGAGCAGTTCTTC. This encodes CASSRAPYNEQFF.

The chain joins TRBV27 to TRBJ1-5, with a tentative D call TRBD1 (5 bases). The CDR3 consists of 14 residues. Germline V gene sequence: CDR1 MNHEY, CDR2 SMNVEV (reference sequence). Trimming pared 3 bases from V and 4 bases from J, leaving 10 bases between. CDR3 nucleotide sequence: TGTGCCAGCAGTTTGCGGACAAATAATCAGCCCCAGCATTTT. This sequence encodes CASSLRTNNQPQHF.

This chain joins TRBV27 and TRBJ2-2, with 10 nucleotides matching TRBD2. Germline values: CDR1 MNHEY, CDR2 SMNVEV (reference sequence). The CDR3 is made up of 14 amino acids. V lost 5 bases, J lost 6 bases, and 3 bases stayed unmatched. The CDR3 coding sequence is TGTGCCAGCAGTGCTAGCGGGAGCTCCGGGGAGCTGTTTTTT. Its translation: CASSASGSSGELFF.

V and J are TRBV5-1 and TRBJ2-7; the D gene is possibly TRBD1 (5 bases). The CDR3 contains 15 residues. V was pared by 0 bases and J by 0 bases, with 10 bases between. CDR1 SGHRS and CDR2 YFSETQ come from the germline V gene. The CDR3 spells CASSLAGQSSYEQYF. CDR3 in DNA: TGCGCCAGCAGCTTGGCAGGGCAGAGCTCCTACGAGCAGTACTTC.

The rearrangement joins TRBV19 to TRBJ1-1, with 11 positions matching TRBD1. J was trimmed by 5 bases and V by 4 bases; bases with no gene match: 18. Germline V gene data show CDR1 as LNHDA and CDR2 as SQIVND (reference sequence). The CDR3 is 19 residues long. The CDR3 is CASSKGSRTGGSLETEAFF. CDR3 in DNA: TGTGCCAGTAGTAAGGGGTCCCGGACAGGGGGCTCTTTAGAGACTGAAGCTTTCTTT.

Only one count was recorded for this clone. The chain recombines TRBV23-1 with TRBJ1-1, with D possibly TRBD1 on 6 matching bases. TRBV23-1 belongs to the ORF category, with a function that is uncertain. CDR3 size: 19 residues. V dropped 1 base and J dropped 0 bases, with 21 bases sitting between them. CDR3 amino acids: CASSQFSSRGLKMNTEAFF. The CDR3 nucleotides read TGCGCCAGCAGTCAATTTTCGTCGCGGGGGCTAAAGATGAACACTGAAGCTTTCTTT.

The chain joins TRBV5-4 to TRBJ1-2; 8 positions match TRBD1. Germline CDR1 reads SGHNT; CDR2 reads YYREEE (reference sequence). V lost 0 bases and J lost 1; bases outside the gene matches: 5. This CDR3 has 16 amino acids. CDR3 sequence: CASSLGQGSDNYGYTF. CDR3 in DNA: TGTGCCAGCAGCTTGGGACAGGGGTCAGATAACTATGGCTACACCTTC.

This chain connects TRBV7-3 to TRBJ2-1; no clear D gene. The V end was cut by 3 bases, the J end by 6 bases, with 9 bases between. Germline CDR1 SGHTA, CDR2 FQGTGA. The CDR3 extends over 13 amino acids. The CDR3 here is CASSFGAFNEQFF. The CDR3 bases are TGTGCCAGCAGCTTCGGAGCGTTCAATGAGCAGTTCTTC.

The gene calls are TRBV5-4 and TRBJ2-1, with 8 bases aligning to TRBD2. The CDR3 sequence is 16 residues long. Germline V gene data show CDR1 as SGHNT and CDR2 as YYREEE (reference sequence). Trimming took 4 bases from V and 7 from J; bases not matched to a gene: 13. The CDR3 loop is CASSPTSPRGRNEQFF. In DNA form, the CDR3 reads TGTGCCAGCAGCCCTACGTCCCCTCGCGGGAGGAATGAGCAGTTCTTC.

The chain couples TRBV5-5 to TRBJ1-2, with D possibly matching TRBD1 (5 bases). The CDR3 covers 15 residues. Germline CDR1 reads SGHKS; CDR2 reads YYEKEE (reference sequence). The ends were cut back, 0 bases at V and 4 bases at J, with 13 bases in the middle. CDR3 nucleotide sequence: TGTGCCAGCAGCTTGGCCCCGTCCGACAGCTATGGCTACACCTTC. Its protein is CASSLAPSDSYGYTF.

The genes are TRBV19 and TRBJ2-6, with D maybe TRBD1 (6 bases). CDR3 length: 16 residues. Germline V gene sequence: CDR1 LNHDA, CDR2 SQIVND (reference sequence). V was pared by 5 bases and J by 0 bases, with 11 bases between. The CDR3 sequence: CASSEGVTSGANVLTF. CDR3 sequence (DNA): TGTGCCAGTAGTGAGGGGGTAACCTCTGGGGCCAACGTCCTGACTTTC.

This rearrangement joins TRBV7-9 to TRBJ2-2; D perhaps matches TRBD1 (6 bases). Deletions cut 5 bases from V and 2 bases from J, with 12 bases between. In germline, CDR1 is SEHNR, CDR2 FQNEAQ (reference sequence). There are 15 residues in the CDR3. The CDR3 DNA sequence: TGTGCCAGCAGCCACCGACAGGTTAACACCGGGGAGCTGTTTTTT. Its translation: CASSHRQVNTGELFF. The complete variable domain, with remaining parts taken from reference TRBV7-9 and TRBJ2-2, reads DTGVSQNPRHKITKRGQNVTFRCDPISEHNRLYWYRQTLGQGPEFLTYFQNEAQLEKSRLLSDRFSAERPKGSFSTLEIQRTEQGDSAMYLCASSHRQVNTGELFFGEGSRLTVL.

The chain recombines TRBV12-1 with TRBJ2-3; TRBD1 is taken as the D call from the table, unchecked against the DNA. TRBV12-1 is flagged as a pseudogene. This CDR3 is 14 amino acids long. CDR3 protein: CASSWDRGRDTQYF. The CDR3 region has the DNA TGTGCCAGCAGTTGGGACAGGGGGCGCGATACGCAGTATTTT.

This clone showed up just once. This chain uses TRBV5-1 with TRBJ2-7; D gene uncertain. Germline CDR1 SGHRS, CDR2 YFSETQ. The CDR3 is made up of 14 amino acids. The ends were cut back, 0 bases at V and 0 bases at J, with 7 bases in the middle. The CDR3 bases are TGCGCCAGCAGCTTGGTGGTCGGCTCCTACGAGCAGTACTTC. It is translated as CASSLVVGSYEQYF. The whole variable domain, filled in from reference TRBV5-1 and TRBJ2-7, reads KAGVTQTPRYLIKTRGQQVTLSCSPISGHRSVSWYQQTPGQGLQFLFEYFSETQRNKGNFPGRFSGRQFSNSRSEMNVSTLELGDSALYLCASSLVVGSYEQYFGPGTRLTVT.

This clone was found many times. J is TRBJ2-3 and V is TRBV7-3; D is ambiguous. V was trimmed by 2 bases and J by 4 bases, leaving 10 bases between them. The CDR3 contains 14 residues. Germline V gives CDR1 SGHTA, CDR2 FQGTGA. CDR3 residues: CASSLGSPADTQYF. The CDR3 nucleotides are TGTGCCAGCAGCTTAGGCTCGCCCGCAGATACGCAGTATTTT.

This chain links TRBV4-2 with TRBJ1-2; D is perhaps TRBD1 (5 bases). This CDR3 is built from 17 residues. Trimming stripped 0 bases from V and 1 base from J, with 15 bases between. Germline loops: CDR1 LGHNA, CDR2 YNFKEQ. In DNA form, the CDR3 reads TGTGCCAGCAGCCAAGATAGTGGTCGGGGGGGTAACTATGGCTACACCTTC. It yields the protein CASSQDSGRGGNYGYTF.

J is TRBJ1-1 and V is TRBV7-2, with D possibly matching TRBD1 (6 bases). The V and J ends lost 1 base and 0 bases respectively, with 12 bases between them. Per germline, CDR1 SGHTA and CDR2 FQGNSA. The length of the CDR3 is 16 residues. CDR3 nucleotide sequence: TGTGCCAGCAGCTTAGTCGGATCAGGGGTGAACACTGAAGCTTTCTTT. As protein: CASSLVGSGVNTEAFF.